This T cell receptor (beta chain) was found in a study of T cell responses to AZD1222 COVID-19 vaccine. Pooling of second doses given at about 4 or about 12 weeks was done. Trimming took off 7 bases at V and 1 base at J, with 19 bases between the two ends. CDR1 and CDR2 from the germline V gene are GTSNPN and SVGIG (reference sequence). The length of the CDR3 is 15 residues. The protocol was immunoSEQ multiplex PCR, while the TCRdb copy is restricted to in-frame clones and leaves out a portion. The sample includes 150,000 or so clones, about 92% of them seen just once. The gene calls are TRBV30 and TRBJ1-1; D uncertain. Sequenced here: peripheral blood, sampled 28 days after the second AZD1222 dose. The clonotype comes from an adult who received the AZD1222 COVID-19 vaccine. The CDR3 protein is CAFSTNGLPNTEAFF. CDR3 DNA: TGTGCCTTCTCTACCAATGGGCTACCGAACACTGAAGCTTTCTTT.